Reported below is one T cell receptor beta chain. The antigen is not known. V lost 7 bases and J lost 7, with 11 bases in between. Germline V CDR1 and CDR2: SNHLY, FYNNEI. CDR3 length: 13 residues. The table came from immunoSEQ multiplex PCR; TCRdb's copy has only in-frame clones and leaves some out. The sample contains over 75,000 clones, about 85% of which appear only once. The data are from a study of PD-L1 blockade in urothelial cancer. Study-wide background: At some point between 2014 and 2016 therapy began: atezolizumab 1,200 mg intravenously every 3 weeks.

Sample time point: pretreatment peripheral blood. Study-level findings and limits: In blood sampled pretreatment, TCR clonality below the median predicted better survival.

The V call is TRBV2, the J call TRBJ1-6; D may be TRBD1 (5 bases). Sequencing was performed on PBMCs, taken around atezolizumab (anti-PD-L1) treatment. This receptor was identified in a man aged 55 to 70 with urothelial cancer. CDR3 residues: CASTRARNSPLHF. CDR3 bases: TGTGCCAGCACCAGGGCCAGGAATTCACCCCTCCACTTT.